The 31 T cell receptor beta chains below were found in one sample sequenced in a study of blood T cell repertoires in COVID-19. Clones were read by immunoSEQ multiplex PCR, and TCRdb kept only the in-frame ones, dropping some. The table has roughly 410,000 clones, approximately 90% seen once; the top ten hold approximately 1.5%. The sample was peripheral blood. The receptors shown here come from a woman between 40 and 50 years old with COVID-19, enrolled during active disease.

This sequence joins TRBV4-1 and TRBJ1-4; unclear D gene. V lost 1 base and J lost 2, with 14 bases in between. Germline CDR1 MGHRA, CDR2 YSYEKL. The CDR3 is 17 residues long. The DNA of the CDR3 is TGCGCCAGCAGCCAAGTTGAGGGCAGTACGACTAATGAAAAACTGTTTTTT. As protein: CASSQVEGSTTNEKLFF.

This clone was counted a single time. The chain joins TRBV9 to TRBJ2-1; no reliable D call. The CDR3 is made up of 14 amino acids. Between the trimmed V and J ends, which lost 7 bases and 0 bases, there was a span of 11 bases. Germline CDR1 SGDLS, CDR2 YYNGEE. Written as DNA, the CDR3 is TGTGCCAGCGATGGCGGAAGCTCCTACAATGAGCAGTTCTTC. Protein sequence: CASDGGSSYNEQFF.

This clone was detected only once. The chain recombines TRBV2 with TRBJ1-2, with D tentatively TRBD1 (5 bases). This CDR3 is 16 amino acids long. The V and J ends lost 1 base and 4 bases respectively, with 16 bases between them. Germline V gene sequence: CDR1 SNHLY, CDR2 FYNNEI. The CDR3 DNA reads as TGTGCCAGCAGTGAAGGAGCGCCGACAGAAATCTATGGCTACACCTTC. The encoded protein is CASSEGAPTEIYGYTF. Supplemented by reference TRBV2 and TRBJ1-2, the full variable domain reads EPEVTQTPSHQVTQMGQEVILRCVPISNHLYFYWYRQILGQKVEFLVSFYNNEISEKSEIFDDQFSVERPDGSNFTLKIRSTKLEDSAMYFCASSEGAPTEIYGYTFGSGTRLTVV.

This clone was seen more than once but under ten times. The chain is built from TRBV29-1 and TRBJ2-2, with unresolved D. Germline V gene data show CDR1 as SQVTM and CDR2 as ANQGSEA. V dropped 0 bases and J dropped 3 bases, with 8 bases sitting between them. The CDR3 length is 14 residues. CDR3 sequence: CSVEDNSYTGELFF. CDR3 nucleotide sequence: TGCAGCGTTGAAGATAACAGTTACACCGGGGAGCTGTTTTTT.

This clone was recorded only once. V gene TRBV28 combines with J gene TRBJ1-4; possibly TRBD1 for D (5 bases). The CDR3 contains 13 residues. V lost 8 bases to trimming and J lost 8 bases, with 15 bases between them. The germline CDR1 and CDR2 sequences are MDHEN and SYDVKM. The CDR3 loop reads CASLSGREEKLFF. CDR3 sequence (DNA): TGTGCCAGCCTTTCGGGGCGGGAGGAAAAACTGTTTTTT.

This chain links TRBV28 with TRBJ1-2; possible D gene TRBD1, 6 bases. This CDR3 spans 12 amino acids. CDR1 and CDR2 from the germline V gene are MDHEN and SYDVKM. Trimming shortened V by 6 bases and J by 6 bases, and 11 bases separated the two germline ends. CDR3 DNA sequence: TGTGCCAGCAGCCAGGGGTCCCATGGCTACACCTTC. This gives the protein CASSQGSHGYTF.

In DNA form, the CDR3 reads TGTGCCAGCTCACCGCGGGGGGCACCCCCTGGAAACACCATATATTTT. Amino acid sequence: CASSPRGAPPGNTIYF. The chain has TRBV18 and TRBJ1-3, with D perhaps matching TRBD1 (6 bases). Germline CDR1 KGHSH, CDR2 LQKENI. V lost 3 bases and J 2 bases, leaving 14 bases between the germline ends. The CDR3 length is 16 residues. Complete variable domain (other parts from reference TRBV18 and TRBJ1-3): NAGVMQNPRHLVRRRGQEARLRCSPMKGHSHVYWYRQLPEEGLKFMVYLQKENIIDESGMPKERFSAEFPKEGPSILRIQQVVRGDSAAYFCASSPRGAPPGNTIYFGEGSWLTVV.

The chain has TRBV27 and TRBJ1-5, with a weak D call TRBD1 (5 bases). The CDR3 runs 15 residues. Germline assignment: CDR1 MNHEY and CDR2 SMNVEV (reference sequence). Trimming shortened V by 6 bases and J by 8 bases, and 20 bases separated the two germline ends. Written as DNA, the CDR3 is TGTGCCAGCAGCCTCGGGAGGGGCTATAGAGAGCCCCAGCATTTT. Amino acid sequence: CASSLGRGYREPQHF.

This clone occurred a few times. The chain is built from TRBV5-1 and TRBJ1-5; D is uncertain. CDR1 SGHRS and CDR2 YFSETQ come from the germline V gene. CDR3 length: 15 residues. Trimming removed 3 bases at V and 5 bases at J, with 15 bases between. Written as DNA, the CDR3 is TGCGCCAGCAGCTCCACCTCCGGGAGGGATCAGCCCCAGCATTTT. Amino acids: CASSSTSGRDQPQHF. Using reference TRBV5-1 and TRBJ1-5 for the parts outside the CDR3, the full variable domain is KAGVTQTPRYLIKTRGQQVTLSCSPISGHRSVSWYQQTPGQGLQFLFEYFSETQRNKGNFPGRFSGRQFSNSRSEMNVSTLELGDSALYLCASSSTSGRDQPQHFGDGTRLSIL.

This chain connects TRBV27 to TRBJ2-2, with TRBD1 as a possible D gene (6 bases). CDR3 length: 15 amino acids. Trimming shortened V by 6 bases and J by 1 base, and 12 bases separated the two germline ends. Germline CDR1 and CDR2: MNHEY and SMNVEV (reference sequence). The CDR3 here is CASSNDRRNTGELFF. CDR3 in DNA: TGTGCCAGCAGCAACGACAGGAGGAACACCGGGGAGCTGTTTTTT.

This chain connects TRBV6-5 to TRBJ1-2, with TRBD1 matching over 10 bases. V was clipped by 4 bases and J by 6 bases; unmatched bases: 5. The germline V gene has CDR1 MNHEY and CDR2 SVGAGI. CDR3 length: 14 residues. CDR3 DNA: TGTGCCAGCAGTTCCCGGACAGGGGGTCATGGCTACACCTTC. It yields the protein CASSSRTGGHGYTF.

The rearrangement links TRBV4-3 to TRBJ1-1; D is possibly TRBD1 (6 bases). V was pared by 0 bases and J by 5 bases, with 16 bases between. Germline-derived CDR1 and CDR2 are LGHNA and YSLEER. The CDR3 has 16 residues. The CDR3, as DNA: TGCGCCAGCAGCCAAGACCGGTTACTCAGGGGAACTGAAGCTTTCTTT. Its translation: CASSQDRLLRGTEAFF.

This CDR3 reads CASSTPGRRTEAFF. CDR3 nucleotide sequence: TGTGCCAGTAGTACTCCAGGGAGGAGGACTGAAGCTTTCTTT. This chain joins TRBV19 and TRBJ1-1; possible D gene TRBD1, 5 bases. The CDR3 has 14 amino acids. Germline-derived CDR1 and CDR2 are LNHDA and SQIVND (reference sequence). V was clipped by 4 bases and J by 5 bases, with 14 bases between them.

The chain recombines TRBV27 with TRBJ2-1; TRBD2 matches 11 bases. V gave up 7 bases and J gave up 6 bases; unmatched junction bases: 8. The length of the CDR3 is 15 residues. Germline assignment: CDR1 MNHEY and CDR2 SMNVEV (reference sequence). The CDR3 loop is CASTLTSGMPNEQFF. The CDR3 coding sequence is TGTGCCAGCACCCTGACTAGCGGGATGCCCAATGAGCAGTTCTTC.

This chain links TRBV5-1 with TRBJ2-1, with a weak D call TRBD2 (7 bases). Germline V gene lookup returns CDR1 SGHRS and CDR2 YFSETQ. Between the trimmed V and J ends, which lost 0 bases and 0 bases, there was a span of 16 bases. This CDR3 is 18 amino acids long. The CDR3 DNA sequence: TGCGCCAGCAGCTTGGCCTCCACTAGGGGGGGCTCCTACAATGAGCAGTTCTTC. This sequence encodes CASSLASTRGGSYNEQFF.

The rearrangement uses TRBV10-2 and TRBJ2-7; 7 nucleotides line up with TRBD2. The V gene's germline CDR1 is WSHSY and CDR2 SAAADI. The V and J ends lost 2 bases and 5 bases, in that order; junction bases with no gene match: 9. The CDR3 covers 15 residues. The CDR3 sequence is CASSELSAGSDEQYF. As DNA, the CDR3 is TGCGCCAGCAGTGAGCTGTCAGCGGGGAGCGACGAGCAGTACTTC.

This chain uses TRBV5-4 with TRBJ2-7, with 7 bases identical to TRBD1. This CDR3 is 14 amino acids long. Germline CDR1 SGHNT, CDR2 YYREEE (reference sequence). Trimming removed 6 bases from V and 5 bases from J; junction bases left unmatched: 11. As DNA, the CDR3 is TGTGCCAGCACCGAACTGGACAGGATCGACGAGCAGTACTTC. This translates into CASTELDRIDEQYF.

The rearrangement joins TRBV5-1 to TRBJ2-6; TRBD1 matches 10 bases. Germline CDR1 and CDR2: SGHRS and YFSETQ. The CDR3 contains 18 residues. V lost 4 bases and J lost 4; bases outside the gene matches: 11. The chain's CDR3 is CASSPRTGGDGGANVLTF. For the CDR3, the DNA is TGCGCCAGCAGCCCCAGGACAGGGGGGGACGGAGGGGCCAACGTCCTGACTTTC.

The rearrangement uses TRBV4-1 and TRBJ1-2; no reliable D call. Germline assignment: CDR1 MGHRA and CDR2 YSYEKL. The germline V and J ends were trimmed by 1 base and 8 bases, with 17 bases remaining between them. The CDR3 spans 15 residues. This CDR3 is CASSQVVTTGSGYTF. The CDR3, as DNA: TGCGCCAGCAGCCAAGTGGTCACAACGGGATCCGGCTACACCTTC.

The gene calls are TRBV7-3 and TRBJ1-3, with D perhaps TRBD1 (6 bases). This CDR3 contains 16 residues. Germline V CDR1 and CDR2: SGHTA, FQGTGA. Deletions cut 0 bases from V and 0 bases from J, with 9 bases between. CDR3 sequence: CASSLTTGPSGNTIYF. CDR3 bases: TGTGCCAGCAGCTTAACTACAGGGCCCTCTGGAAACACCATATATTTT.

This sequence joins TRBV9 and TRBJ2-3, with 12 bases that match TRBD2. This CDR3 spans 16 amino acids. Germline values: CDR1 SGDLS, CDR2 YYNGEE. The V and J ends lost 3 bases and 3 bases, in that order; junction bases with no gene match: 5. The CDR3 spells CASSGLAGERTDTQYF. The CDR3 nucleotides read TGTGCCAGCAGCGGACTAGCGGGAGAGAGGACAGATACGCAGTATTTT.

The chain joins TRBV9 to TRBJ1-3; 7 bases line up with TRBD1. The V gene end was trimmed by 3 bases and the J gene end by 4 bases; junction bases not matched to a gene: 7. Germline CDR1 is SGDLS and CDR2 is YYNGEE. The CDR3 covers 15 residues. The CDR3 DNA sequence: TGTGCCAGCAGCGCCTATAGACAGGGCGGAAACACCATATATTTT. It encodes CASSAYRQGGNTIYF.

The chain links TRBV6-5 to TRBJ1-1, with D perhaps matching TRBD1 (6 bases). The germline CDR1 and CDR2 sequences are MNHEY and SVGAGI. This CDR3 spans 16 amino acids. With 2 bases removed from V and 0 bases from J, the gap between germline ends came to 13 bases. Written as DNA, the CDR3 is TGTGCCAGCAGTTACCTCTCCAGGGGTATGAACACTGAAGCTTTCTTT. The encoded protein is CASSYLSRGMNTEAFF.

The J gene is TRBJ1-1, the V gene TRBV28; a possible D gene is TRBD1 (6 bases). Germline lookup yields CDR1 MDHEN and CDR2 SYDVKM. The CDR3 is 15 residues long. Deletions cut 3 bases from V and 5 bases from J, with 16 bases between. CDR3 in DNA: TGTGCCAGCAGTTTTCTGGGGGCGCAGGGAACTGAAGCTTTCTTT. This gives the protein CASSFLGAQGTEAFF.

The rearrangement uses TRBV6-6 and TRBJ2-2, with D possibly being TRBD2 (5 bases). The CDR3 consists of 15 residues. The ends were cut back, 2 bases at V and 6 bases at J, with 13 bases in the middle. CDR1 is MNHNY, CDR2 SVGAGI, per germline (reference sequence). The CDR3 DNA reads as TGTGCCAGCAGTTACGCGCCGGCCGGGGCCGGGGAGCTGTTTTTT. It encodes CASSYAPAGAGELFF.

The J gene is TRBJ1-1, the V gene TRBV25-1; D is undetermined. Germline V gives CDR1 MGHDK, CDR2 SYGVNS. This CDR3 has 12 residues. Trimming removed 3 bases from V and 1 base from J, with 3 bases in between. CDR3 nucleotides: TGTGCCAGCAGTGACTGGAACACTGAAGCTTTCTTT. Amino acid sequence: CASSDWNTEAFF.

J is TRBJ2-1 and V is TRBV27; TRBD1 matches 9 bases. This CDR3 comprises 17 residues. V lost 2 bases and J lost 4; bases outside the gene matches: 9. Germline V gene sequence: CDR1 MNHEY, CDR2 SMNVEV (reference sequence). The CDR3 spells CASSLRPRDREYNEQFF. CDR3 sequence (DNA): TGTGCCAGCAGTTTAAGACCTCGGGACAGGGAGTACAATGAGCAGTTCTTC.

CDR3 sequence reads: CASSGGLGPQHF. The CDR3 DNA reads as TGTGCCAGCAGTGGGGGACTTGGTCCCCAGCATTTT. This chain joins TRBV25-1 and TRBJ1-5; TRBD1 might be the D (5 bases). Germline CDR1 reads MGHDK; CDR2 reads SYGVNS. V shed 4 bases and J shed 10 bases, with 11 bases lying between them. This CDR3 is 12 amino acids long. The variable domain in full, completed from reference TRBV25-1 and TRBJ1-5, reads EADIYQTPRYLVIGTGKKITLECSQTMGHDKMYWYQQDPGMELHLIHYSYGVNSTEKGDLSSESTVSRIRTEHFPLTLESARPSHTSQYLCASSGGLGPQHFGDGTRLSIL.

The chain is built from TRBV5-1 and TRBJ1-2; D is unresolved. CDR1 and CDR2 (germline): SGHRS, YFSETQ. The CDR3 is 15 amino acids. V lost 0 bases to trimming and J lost 8 bases, with 17 bases between them. The CDR3 protein is CASSLVHDRTGGYTF. DNA for the CDR3: TGCGCCAGCAGCTTGGTACATGACCGTACGGGAGGCTACACCTTC. The full variable domain, rest sourced from reference TRBV5-1 and TRBJ1-2, is KAGVTQTPRYLIKTRGQQVTLSCSPISGHRSVSWYQQTPGQGLQFLFEYFSETQRNKGNFPGRFSGRQFSNSRSEMNVSTLELGDSALYLCASSLVHDRTGGYTFGSGTRLTVV.

The chain has TRBV28 and TRBJ1-2; 11 nucleotides line up with TRBD1. The CDR3 is made up of 15 amino acids. J lost 2 bases, V lost 10 bases, and 9 bases had no gene match. Germline assignment: CDR1 MDHEN and CDR2 SYDVKM. CDR3 DNA: TGTGCCACCCGTGGACAGGGGGCAGGGAACTATGGCTACACCTTC. Its protein product is CATRGQGAGNYGYTF.

J is TRBJ1-1 and V is TRBV7-3; D perhaps matches TRBD1 (5 bases). The CDR3 loop spans 16 amino acids. V lost 3 bases to trimming and J lost 0 bases, with 14 bases between them. Germline V gene sequence: CDR1 SGHTA, CDR2 FQGTGA. CDR3 region: CASSFEQVSMNTEAFF. In DNA form, the CDR3 reads TGTGCCAGCAGCTTCGAACAGGTCTCCATGAACACTGAAGCTTTCTTT.